The 26 T cell receptor beta chains given below trace back to one sample, sequenced in a study of OX40 agonist ivuxolimab in advanced cancers. This table comes from immunoSEQ multiplex PCR, and its TCRdb copy is limited to in-frame clones, with some not included. The repertoire has about 67,000 clones, around 84% of them found once; the top ten carry 2% to 3%. Sequences were derived from CD4+ or CD8+ T cells sorted from blood, sampled in a trial of the OX40 agonist ivuxolimab. The receptor source for this set is an adult with an advanced solid tumor such as melanoma, head and neck, liver or kidney cancer.

This chain connects TRBV19 to TRBJ1-3; D gene unclear. The CDR3 runs 16 residues. Germline-derived CDR1 and CDR2 are LNHDA and SQIVND (reference sequence). Trimming pared 3 bases from V and 1 base from J, leaving 13 bases between. Written as DNA, the CDR3 is TGTGCCAGTAGTATCCCAGGCCTTCTGTCTGGAAACACCATATATTTT. Translated: CASSIPGLLSGNTIYF.

This clone was recorded once. The chain employs TRBV19 and TRBJ2-5; D might be TRBD1 (6 bases). Trimming left V 1 base short and J 5 bases short, with 11 bases between. The germline V gene encodes CDR1 LNHDA and CDR2 SQIVND (reference sequence). This CDR3 has 14 residues. The CDR3 loop is CASSIGDTGETQYF. CDR3 nucleotides: TGTGCCAGTAGTATAGGGGACACAGGGGAGACCCAGTACTTC.

The chain employs TRBV5-1 and TRBJ2-3; no clear D gene. This CDR3 contains 13 residues. V lost 4 bases and J lost 2, with 8 bases in between. Looked up from germline, CDR1 is SGHRS and CDR2 is YFSETQ. Written as DNA, the CDR3 is TGCGCCAGCAGCCTGGGATTCACAGATACGCAGTATTTT. It codes for CASSLGFTDTQYF. Supplemented by reference TRBV5-1 and TRBJ2-3, the full variable domain reads KAGVTQTPRYLIKTRGQQVTLSCSPISGHRSVSWYQQTPGQGLQFLFEYFSETQRNKGNFPGRFSGRQFSNSRSEMNVSTLELGDSALYLCASSLGFTDTQYFGPGTRLTVL.

The rearrangement joins TRBV18 to TRBJ1-4, with unresolved D. The CDR3 length is 12 residues. CDR1 and CDR2 from the germline V gene are KGHSH and LQKENI. V dropped 4 bases and J dropped 6 bases, with 6 bases sitting between them. The CDR3 DNA sequence: TGTGCCAGCTCACTTCAGGATGAAAAACTGTTTTTT. Translating gives CASSLQDEKLFF.

This chain joins TRBV6-5 and TRBJ1-1, with D unresolved. Germline CDR1 MNHEY, CDR2 SVGAGI. Trimming left V 0 bases short and J 1 base short, with 12 bases between. The length of the CDR3 is 16 residues. CDR3 sequence (DNA): TGTGCCAGCAGTTACTCCGGGCCCCTGGAGAACACTGAAGCTTTCTTT. Amino acid sequence: CASSYSGPLENTEAFF.

The rearrangement links TRBV28 to TRBJ1-2; D ambiguous. The CDR3 sequence is 14 residues long. The germline gives CDR1 MDHEN, CDR2 SYDVKM. V dropped 6 bases and J dropped 4 bases, with 15 bases sitting between them. CDR3 amino acids: CASRNGNFGYGYTF. Written as DNA, the CDR3 is TGTGCCAGCAGAAACGGGAATTTCGGCTATGGCTACACCTTC.

This clone showed up just a few times. V is TRBV2 and J is TRBJ1-1; possible D gene TRBD1, 5 bases. CDR1 is SNHLY and CDR2 is FYNNEI in the germline V gene. V was pared by 5 bases and J by 7 bases, with 14 bases between. The CDR3 is 13 residues long. In nucleotides, the CDR3 is TGTGCCAGCAGTAGACAGATATTGTTTGAAGCTTTCTTT. Its protein product is CASSRQILFEAFF.

The chain uses TRBV28 and TRBJ2-6; D is uncertain. V shed 7 bases and J shed 2 bases, with 15 bases lying between them. The V gene's germline CDR1 is MDHEN and CDR2 SYDVKM. The CDR3 extends over 16 amino acids. The CDR3 DNA follows: TGTGCCAGCAACGGAGATGGTAAAGCTGGGGCCAACGTCCTGACTTTC. This gives the protein CASNGDGKAGANVLTF.

DNA for the CDR3: TGTGCCAGCAGCCAAGTTACGGGTGGCTACACCTTC. Protein sequence: CASSQVTGGYTF. V gene TRBV14 combines with J gene TRBJ1-2; D uncertain. The CDR3 consists of 12 residues. Trimming stripped 1 base from V and 7 bases from J, with 7 bases between. CDR1 is SGHDN, CDR2 FVKESK, per germline.

The chain carries TRBV5-6 and TRBJ2-7; D possibly corresponds to TRBD1 (6 bases). Germline V gene sequence: CDR1 SGHDT, CDR2 YYEEEE. The CDR3 extends over 15 amino acids. V was pared by 0 bases and J by 5 bases, with 15 bases between. CDR3 DNA: TGTGCCAGCAGCTTGGAGGGATACAGGGTCCACGAGCAGTACTTC. It yields the protein CASSLEGYRVHEQYF.

V is TRBV7-2 and J is TRBJ1-1; D is ambiguous. The ends were cut back, 5 bases at V and 1 base at J, with 8 bases in the middle. CDR1 is SGHTA and CDR2 is FQGNSA in the germline V gene. The CDR3 contains 13 residues. The CDR3 protein is CASSPLGNTEAFF. The CDR3 DNA is TGTGCCAGCAGCCCTCTGGGGAACACTGAAGCTTTCTTT.

J is TRBJ1-5 and V is TRBV21-1; the DNA was not compared with TRBD1, the D call given in the table. TRBV21-1 is labeled a pseudogene. This CDR3 comprises 14 residues. CDR3 in DNA: TGTGCCAGCAGCAAAGACAGGGGCTGCCAGCCCCAGCATTTT. Protein product: CASSKDRGCQPQHF.

This clone was detected once. The V gene is TRBV2, the J gene TRBJ2-5; unclear D gene. CDR1 SNHLY and CDR2 FYNNEI come from the germline V gene. The germline V and J ends were trimmed by 5 bases and 5 bases, with 6 bases remaining between them. The CDR3 loop spans 11 amino acids. CDR3 sequence: CASSFQETQYF. CDR3 nucleotides: TGTGCCAGCAGTTTCCAGGAGACCCAGTACTTC.

This chain connects TRBV28 to TRBJ1-3; D gene ambiguous. This CDR3 comprises 12 residues. V gave up 10 bases and J gave up 9 bases, with 16 bases separating them. Germline CDR1 MDHEN, CDR2 SYDVKM. CDR3 sequence reads: CATQYSPSTIYF. The CDR3 nucleotides read TGTGCCACCCAATACAGCCCCAGCACCATATATTTT.

The sample holds one count of this clone. This chain joins TRBV7-8 and TRBJ2-1, with no clear D. Trimming pared 6 bases from V and 4 bases from J, leaving 10 bases between. The CDR3 is made up of 13 amino acids. Germline V gene sequence: CDR1 SGHVS, CDR2 FQNEAQ. The CDR3 DNA reads as TGTGCCAGCAGGGACGCATCATACAATGAGCAGTTCTTC. Protein sequence: CASRDASYNEQFF.

The chain employs TRBV6-1 and TRBJ1-2; 9 bases align to TRBD1. CDR1 is MNHNS, CDR2 SASEGT, per germline. The CDR3 totals 16 residues. Trimming at V came to 3 bases and at J to 2 bases, leaving 7 bases not matched to a gene. The CDR3 is CASSDYQQGANYGYTF. Here the CDR3 DNA reads TGTGCCAGCAGTGACTACCAACAGGGGGCGAACTATGGCTACACCTTC.

This chain uses TRBV6-5 with TRBJ2-4, with 9 bases identical to TRBD1. CDR3 length: 15 amino acids. Germline CDR1 is MNHEY and CDR2 is SVGAGI. V lost 5 bases, J lost 6 bases, and 8 bases stayed unmatched. CDR3 DNA: TGTGCCAGCAGTATAGGGACAGGGCACCTAAACATTCAGTACTTC. Its protein product is CASSIGTGHLNIQYF.

The V call is TRBV11-2, the J call TRBJ1-2; D call uncertain. The germline V and J ends were trimmed by 5 bases and 8 bases, with 12 bases remaining between them. The CDR3 length is 12 residues. Germline CDR1 and CDR2: SGHAT and FQNNGV. Written as DNA, the CDR3 is TGTGCCAGCAGCCCGGGAGGCGGCGGCTACACCTTC. It specifies CASSPGGGGYTF.

CDR3 DNA sequence: TGTGCCACCAGCAGAGAGAACCCGGGGCAAGAGACCCAGTACTTC. Its translation is CATSRENPGQETQYF. V gene TRBV15 combines with J gene TRBJ2-5; TRBD2 is a possible D gene (5 bases). Deletions cut 0 bases from V and 2 bases from J, with 10 bases between. Germline CDR1 LNHNV, CDR2 YYDKDF (reference sequence). The CDR3 has 15 amino acids.

This clone has just one count. The chain uses TRBV2 and TRBJ1-1; D might be TRBD1 (6 bases). V was cut by 6 bases and J by 11 bases, with 16 bases left in between. This CDR3 contains 12 residues. The germline CDR1 and CDR2 sequences are SNHLY and FYNNEI. The CDR3 DNA sequence: TGTGCCAGCAGGGCTACAGGGACGGGGGCTTTCTTT. Translating gives CASRATGTGAFF.

The chain uses TRBV19 and TRBJ1-5, with D unresolved. Trimming removed 5 bases at V and 10 bases at J, with 15 bases between. The CDR3 consists of 13 residues. CDR1 LNHDA and CDR2 SQIVND come from the germline V gene (reference sequence). For the CDR3, the DNA is TGTGCCAGTAGTCTCCCTCCGCAAGGACCCCAGCATTTT. The encoded protein is CASSLPPQGPQHF.

This chain links TRBV5-4 with TRBJ2-5, with D possibly being TRBD2 (6 bases). The germline V and J ends were trimmed by 0 bases and 9 bases, with 9 bases remaining between them. The germline V gene has CDR1 SGHNT and CDR2 YYREEE (reference sequence). This CDR3 is built from 12 residues. The CDR3 DNA reads TGTGCCAGCAGCTTGGACTGGGACTCCCAGTACTTC. Protein product: CASSLDWDSQYF.

The CDR3: CASSEGGAAKNIQYF. The CDR3 bases are TGTGCCAGCAGTGAAGGGGGGGCGGCCAAAAACATTCAGTACTTC. This rearrangement joins TRBV25-1 to TRBJ2-4, with D tentatively TRBD2 (7 bases). Between the trimmed V and J ends, which lost 2 bases and 1 base, there was a span of 9 bases. This CDR3 spans 15 amino acids. In germline, CDR1 is MGHDK, CDR2 SYGVNS.

A few counts support this clone. CDR3 region: CASSRGTPTGELFF. CDR3 nucleotide sequence: TGTGCCAGCAGTCGGGGGACTCCCACCGGGGAGCTGTTTTTT. The gene calls are TRBV2 and TRBJ2-2; D may be TRBD2 (6 bases). Trimming removed 5 bases from V and 4 bases from J, with 11 bases in between. Germline V gene sequence: CDR1 SNHLY, CDR2 FYNNEI. The CDR3 runs 14 residues.

The chain has TRBV27 and TRBJ2-2; 8 bases are shared with TRBD1. The trim removed 1 base at V and 5 bases at J, leaving 12 bases unmatched. The CDR3 consists of 18 residues. Looked up from germline, CDR1 is MNHEY and CDR2 is SMNVEV (reference sequence). The CDR3 region is CASSLFAGQGAWTGELFF. The DNA for the CDR3 is TGTGCCAGCAGTTTATTTGCGGGCCAGGGGGCTTGGACCGGGGAGCTGTTTTTT.

The chain has TRBV5-1 and TRBJ2-7; 11 bases are shared with TRBD2. The V gene's germline CDR1 is SGHRS and CDR2 YFSETQ. The CDR3 extends over 15 amino acids. J gave up 1 base and V 3 bases, and 3 bases lay outside the gene matches. CDR3 in DNA: TGCGCCAGCAGCTCGGGACTAGCGGAATCCTACGAGCAGTACTTC. Encoded protein: CASSSGLAESYEQYF.